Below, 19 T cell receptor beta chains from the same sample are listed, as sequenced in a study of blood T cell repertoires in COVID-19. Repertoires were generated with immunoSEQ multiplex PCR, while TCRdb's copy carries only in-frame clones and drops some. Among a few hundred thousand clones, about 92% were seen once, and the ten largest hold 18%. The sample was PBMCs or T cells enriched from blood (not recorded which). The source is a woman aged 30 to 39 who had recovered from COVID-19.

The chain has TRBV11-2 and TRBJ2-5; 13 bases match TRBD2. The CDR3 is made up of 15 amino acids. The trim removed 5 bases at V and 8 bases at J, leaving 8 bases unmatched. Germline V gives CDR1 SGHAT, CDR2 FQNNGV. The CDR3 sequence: CASSDEGLAGSTQYF. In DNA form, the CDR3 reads TGTGCCAGCAGCGACGAGGGACTAGCGGGATCCACCCAGTACTTC.

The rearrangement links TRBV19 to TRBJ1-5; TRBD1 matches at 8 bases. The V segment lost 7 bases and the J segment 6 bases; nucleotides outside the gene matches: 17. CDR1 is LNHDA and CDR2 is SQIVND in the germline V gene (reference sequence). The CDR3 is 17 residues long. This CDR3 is CASMIQGSTGAGQPQHF. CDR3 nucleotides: TGTGCCAGTATGATTCAGGGGTCGACAGGGGCCGGTCAGCCCCAGCATTTT.

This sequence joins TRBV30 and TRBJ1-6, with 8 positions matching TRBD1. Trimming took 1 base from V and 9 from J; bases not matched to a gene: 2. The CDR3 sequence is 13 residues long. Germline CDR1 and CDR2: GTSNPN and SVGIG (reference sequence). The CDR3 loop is CAWSDRGGSPLHF. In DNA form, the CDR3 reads TGTGCCTGGAGTGACAGGGGGGGTTCACCCCTCCACTTT.

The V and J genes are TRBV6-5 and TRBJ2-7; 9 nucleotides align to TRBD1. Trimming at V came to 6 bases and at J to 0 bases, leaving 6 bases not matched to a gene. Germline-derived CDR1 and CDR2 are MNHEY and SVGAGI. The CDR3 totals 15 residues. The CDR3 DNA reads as TGTGCCAGCAGACCTCAGACAGGGGGCTCCTACGAGCAGTACTTC. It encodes CASRPQTGGSYEQYF.

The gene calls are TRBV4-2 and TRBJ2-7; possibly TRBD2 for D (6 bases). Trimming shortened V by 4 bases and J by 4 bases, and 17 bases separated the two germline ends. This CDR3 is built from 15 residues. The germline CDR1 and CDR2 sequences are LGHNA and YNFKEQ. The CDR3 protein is CASSPGTGVGYEQYF. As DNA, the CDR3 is TGTGCCAGCAGCCCAGGAACGGGGGTGGGATACGAGCAGTACTTC.

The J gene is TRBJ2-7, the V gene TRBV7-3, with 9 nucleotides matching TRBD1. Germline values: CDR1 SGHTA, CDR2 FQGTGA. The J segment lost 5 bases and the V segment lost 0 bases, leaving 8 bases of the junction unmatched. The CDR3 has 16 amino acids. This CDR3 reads CASSLTGDRANDEQYF. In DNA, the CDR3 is TGTGCCAGCAGCTTAACCGGGGACAGGGCGAACGACGAGCAGTACTTC.

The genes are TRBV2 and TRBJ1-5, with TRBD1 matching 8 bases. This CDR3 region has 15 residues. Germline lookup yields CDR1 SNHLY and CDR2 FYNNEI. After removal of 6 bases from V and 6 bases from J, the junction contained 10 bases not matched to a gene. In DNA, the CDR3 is TGTGCCAGCAGAAAAGACAGGGGAGAGGGTCAGCCCCAGCATTTT. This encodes CASRKDRGEGQPQHF.

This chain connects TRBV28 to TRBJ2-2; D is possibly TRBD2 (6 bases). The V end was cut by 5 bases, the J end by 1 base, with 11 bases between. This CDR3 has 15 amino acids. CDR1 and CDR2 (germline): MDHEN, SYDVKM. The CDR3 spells CASSTLGLNTGELFF. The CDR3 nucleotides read TGTGCCAGCAGTACCTTGGGACTGAACACCGGGGAGCTGTTTTTT.

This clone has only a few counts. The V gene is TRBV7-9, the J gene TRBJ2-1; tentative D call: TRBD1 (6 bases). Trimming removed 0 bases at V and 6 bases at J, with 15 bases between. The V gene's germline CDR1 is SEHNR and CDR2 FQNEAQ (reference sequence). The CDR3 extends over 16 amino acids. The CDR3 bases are TGTGCCAGCAGCTTAGCGCTAATCCACAGGGTCAATGAGCAGTTCTTC. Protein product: CASSLALIHRVNEQFF.

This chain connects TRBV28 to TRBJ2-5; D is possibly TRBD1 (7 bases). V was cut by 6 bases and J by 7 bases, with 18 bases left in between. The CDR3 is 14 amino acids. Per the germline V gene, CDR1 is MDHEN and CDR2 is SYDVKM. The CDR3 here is CASRAGGRGLTQYF. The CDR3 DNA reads TGTGCCAGCAGGGCAGGGGGGCGAGGTTTGACCCAGTACTTC.

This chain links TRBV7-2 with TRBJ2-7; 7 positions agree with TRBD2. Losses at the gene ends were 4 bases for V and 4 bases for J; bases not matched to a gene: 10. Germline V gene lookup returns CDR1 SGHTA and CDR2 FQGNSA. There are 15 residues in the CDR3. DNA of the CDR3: TGTGCCAGCAGCTCCCCGGGGCGGGAGAGGTACGAGCAGTACTTC. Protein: CASSSPGRERYEQYF. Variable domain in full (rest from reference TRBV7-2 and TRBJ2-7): GAGVSQSPSNKVTEKGKDVELRCDPISGHTALYWYRQSLGQGLEFLIYFQGNSAPDKSGLPSDRFSAERTGGSVSTLTIQRTQQEDSAVYLCASSSPGRERYEQYFGPGTRLTVT.

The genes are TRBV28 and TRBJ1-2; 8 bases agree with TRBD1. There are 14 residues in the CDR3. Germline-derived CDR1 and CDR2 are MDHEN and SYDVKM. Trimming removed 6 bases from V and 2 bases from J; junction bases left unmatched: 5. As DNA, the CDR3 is TGTGCCAGCAGACTTCCAGGGGGCAACTATGGCTACACCTTC. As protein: CASRLPGGNYGYTF.

Here the CDR3 DNA reads TGTGCCAGCACCGCTACTAGCGGGAAAAACTACGAGCAGTACTTC. This sequence encodes CASTATSGKNYEQYF. This sequence joins TRBV28 and TRBJ2-7, with TRBD2 matching over 10 bases. This CDR3 has 15 residues. Germline V gives CDR1 MDHEN, CDR2 SYDVKM. V lost 7 bases, J lost 3 bases, and 9 bases stayed unmatched.

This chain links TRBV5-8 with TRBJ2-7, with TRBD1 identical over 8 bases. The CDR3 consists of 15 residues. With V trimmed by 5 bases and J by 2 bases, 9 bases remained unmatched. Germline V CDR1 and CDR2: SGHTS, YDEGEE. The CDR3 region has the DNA TGTGCCAGCAGTTGGGGACAGGTGACAACCTACGAGCAGTACTTC. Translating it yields CASSWGQVTTYEQYF.

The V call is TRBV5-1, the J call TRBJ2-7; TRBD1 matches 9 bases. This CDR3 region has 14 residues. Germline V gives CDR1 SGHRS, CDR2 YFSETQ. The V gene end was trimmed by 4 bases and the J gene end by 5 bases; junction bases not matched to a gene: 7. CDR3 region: CASSTSGQGNEQYF. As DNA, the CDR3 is TGCGCCAGCAGCACTTCAGGACAGGGGAACGAGCAGTACTTC.

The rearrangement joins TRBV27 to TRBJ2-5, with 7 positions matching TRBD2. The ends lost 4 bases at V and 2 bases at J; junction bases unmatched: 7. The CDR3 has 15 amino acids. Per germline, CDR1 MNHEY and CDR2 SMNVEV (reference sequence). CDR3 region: CASSSQWGGQETQYF. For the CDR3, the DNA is TGTGCCAGCAGTTCCCAGTGGGGGGGGCAAGAGACCCAGTACTTC.

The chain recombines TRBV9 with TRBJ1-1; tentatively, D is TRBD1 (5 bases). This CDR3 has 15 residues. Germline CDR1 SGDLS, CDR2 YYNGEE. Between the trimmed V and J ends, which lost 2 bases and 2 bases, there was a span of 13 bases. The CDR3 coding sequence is TGTGCCAGCAGCGTCGGACAAGGCTCAAACACTGAAGCTTTCTTT. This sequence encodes CASSVGQGSNTEAFF.

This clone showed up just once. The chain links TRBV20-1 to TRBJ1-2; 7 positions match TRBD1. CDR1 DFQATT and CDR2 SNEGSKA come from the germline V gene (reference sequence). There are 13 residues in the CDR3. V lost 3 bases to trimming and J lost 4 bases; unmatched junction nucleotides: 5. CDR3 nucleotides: TGCAGTGCTAGTAAGGGACAGCCCTATGGCTACACCTTC. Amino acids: CSASKGQPYGYTF.

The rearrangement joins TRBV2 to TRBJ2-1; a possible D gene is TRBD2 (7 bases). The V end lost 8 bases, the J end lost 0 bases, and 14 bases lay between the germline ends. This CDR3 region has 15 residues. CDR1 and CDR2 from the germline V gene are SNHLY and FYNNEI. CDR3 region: CASQRGGYSYNEQFF. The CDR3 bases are TGTGCCAGCCAGAGGGGGGGCTACTCCTACAATGAGCAGTTCTTC.